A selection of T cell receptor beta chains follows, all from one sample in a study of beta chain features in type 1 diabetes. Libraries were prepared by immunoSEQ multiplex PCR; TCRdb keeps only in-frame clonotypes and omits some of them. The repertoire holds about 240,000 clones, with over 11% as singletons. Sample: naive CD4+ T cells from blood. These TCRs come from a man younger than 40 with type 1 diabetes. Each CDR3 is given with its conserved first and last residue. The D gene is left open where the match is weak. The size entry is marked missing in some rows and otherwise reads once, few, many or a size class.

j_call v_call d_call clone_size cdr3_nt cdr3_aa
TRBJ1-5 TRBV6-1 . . TGTGCCAGCAGTGAACATAGCAATCAGCCCCAGCATTTT CASSEHSNQPQHF
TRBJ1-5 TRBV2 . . TGTGCCAGCAGTGAAGCGACAATTAGCAATCAGCCCCAGCATTTT CASSEATISNQPQHF
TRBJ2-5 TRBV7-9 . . TGTGCCAGCAGCGGGCTGGCCGCCCAGTACTTC CASSGLAAQYF
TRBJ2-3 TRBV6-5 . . TGTGCCAGCAGTCCCTCGGCAGGGATGGGAGATACGCAGTATTTT CASSPSAGMGDTQYF
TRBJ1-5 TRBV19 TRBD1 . TGTGCCAGTAGGGACAGGGAAGGGCATCAGCCCCAGCATTTT CASRDREGHQPQHF
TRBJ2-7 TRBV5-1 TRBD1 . TGCGCCAGCAGCTTGGCGAGACAGGGCCGGGGCGAGCAGTACTTC CASSLARQGRGEQYF
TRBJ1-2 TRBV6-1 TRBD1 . TGTGCCAGCAGCGGGGGACAGGGCAACTATGGCTACACCTTC CASSGGQGNYGYTF
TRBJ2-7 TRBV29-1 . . TGCAGCGTTGTAGTGGGGGCCGAGCAGTACTTC CSVVVGAEQYF
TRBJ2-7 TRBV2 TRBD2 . TGTGCCAGCAACCGGGACTACTCCTACGAGCAGTACTTC CASNRDYSYEQYF
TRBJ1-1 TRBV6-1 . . TGTGCCAGCAGTGCTCAGGGCCCGAACACTGAAGCTTTCTTT CASSAQGPNTEAFF
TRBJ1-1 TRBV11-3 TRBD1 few TGTGCCAGCAGCTTCGGCGTGGGACAGGGGAATACTGAAGCTTTCTTT CASSFGVGQGNTEAFF
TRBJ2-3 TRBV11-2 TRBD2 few TGTGCCAGCAGCTTATCCAGGCGAGCGGGGGAAACGCAGTATTTT CASSLSRRAGETQYF
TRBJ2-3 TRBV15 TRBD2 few TGTGCCACCCGATGGGGGGGTGCGGATACGCAGTATTTT CATRWGGADTQYF
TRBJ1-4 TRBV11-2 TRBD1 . TGTGCCAGCAGCTCCGCCGGGACAGGGGGGGAAAAACTGTTTTTT CASSSAGTGGEKLFF
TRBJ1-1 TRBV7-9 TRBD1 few TGTGCCAGCAGCATAACAGGGGAGGCTGAAGCTTTCTTT CASSITGEAEAFF
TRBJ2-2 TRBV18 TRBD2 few TGTGCCAGCTCCCTTGGACTAGCGGCCACCGGGGAGCTGTTTTTT CASSLGLAATGELFF
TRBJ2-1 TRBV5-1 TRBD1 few TGCGCCAGCAGCAACCGGGACAGGGGGCATGAGCAGTTCTTC CASSNRDRGHEQFF
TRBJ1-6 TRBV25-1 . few TGTGCCAGCAGTGACACGGGGAGGTGGTCACCCCTCCACTTT CASSDTGRWSPLHF
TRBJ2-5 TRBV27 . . TGTGCCAGCAGTACCGGACAGTGGGAGACCCAGTACTTC CASSTGQWETQYF